This record looks at one TCR beta chain sequence and its context. The data are from a study of control samples from healthy donors and cancer patients. Deletions cut 4 bases from V and 0 bases from J, with 3 bases between. Germline-derived CDR1 and CDR2 are MNHEY and SVGEGT. The CDR3 loop spans 12 amino acids. TCRdb's copy holds only in-frame clones and misses some; the assay was immunoSEQ multiplex PCR. The table records 75,000 to 90,000 clones, around nine tenths of them present only once. The source material was blood. This sequence originates from a man aged 30 to 39 in good health. The chain couples TRBV6-2 or TRBV6-3 to TRBJ1-1, with D unresolved. The CDR3 DNA is TGTGCCAGCAGTTTGTTGAACACTGAAGCTTTCTTT. Residues: CASSLLNTEAFF.